The clone carrying this T cell receptor (beta chain) was detected ten times or more. The making of cDNA relied on 5'RACE with 10-nucleotide random UMIs. Over 200 million TCR-beta sequences (from 15-18 subjects) were yielded by each sequencing run. MiXCR, applied by TCRdb to the 5' RACE reads, yields one record per CDR3 protein. Of about 66,000 distinct CDR3 sequences listed, 4.5% to 5.5% were seen once; the top ten hold 6.5% to 7.5%. This specimen comes from a study of neurological immune-mediated disorders. The CDR3 runs 12 residues. V lost 1 base to trimming and J lost 4 bases, with 4 bases between them. The germline CDR1 and CDR2 sequences are SGHDT and YYEEEE.

This receptor was obtained from a young man with multiple sclerosis. Sequenced material: PBMCs. This chain links TRBV5-6 with TRBJ2-3; D remains ambiguous. The DNA of the CDR3 is TGTGCCAGCAGCTTGCGGTCAGATACGCAGTATTTT. This translates into CASSLRSDTQYF.